The 9 T cell receptor beta chains in this list originate from one sample, sequenced in a study of T-cell memory formation after mild COVID-19. TCRdb reprocessed the 5' RACE reads with MiXCR, giving one entry per CDR3 protein. The sample has about 130,000 distinct CDR3 sequences, 16% seen once. The sample taken for sequencing was PBMCs or a T cell subset sorted from them (not recorded which). These receptors were obtained from an adult woman who had mild COVID-19 (a few samples of this study predate the infection). Cell type and time point are not known.

This clonotype was seen repeatedly, ten times or more. This rearrangement joins TRBV4-1 to TRBJ2-3, with 8 bases aligning to TRBD2. CDR3 length: 15 amino acids. The germline V gene encodes CDR1 MGHRA and CDR2 YSYEKL. J lost 0 bases, V lost 4 bases, and 3 bases had no gene match. The chain's CDR3 is CASSRSGTSTDTQYF. CDR3 bases: TGCGCCAGCAGCCGTAGCGGGACAAGCACAGATACGCAGTATTTT.

This clonotype was counted many times. This chain uses TRBV6-6 with TRBJ2-1; D perhaps matches TRBD1 (6 bases). The CDR3 is 12 residues long. With 4 bases removed from V and 9 bases from J, the gap between germline ends came to 10 bases. The germline gives CDR1 MNHNY, CDR2 SVGAGI (reference sequence). In nucleotides, the CDR3 is TGTGCCAGCAGTTCGACAGGCGCTGAGCAGTTCTTC. Its protein product is CASSSTGAEQFF.

In this sample, this clonotype turned up many times. The chain employs TRBV11-2 and TRBJ2-3; D not resolved. Trimming cost V 5 bases and J 3 bases, with 0 bases left between them. The CDR3 contains 10 residues. The germline gives CDR1 SGHAT, CDR2 FQNNGV. CDR3 DNA sequence: TGTGCCAGCAGCACAGATACGCAGTATTTT. Protein sequence: CASSTDTQYF.

This clonotype showed up just a few times. The V and J genes are TRBV5-5 and TRBJ2-7, with D possibly being TRBD1 (5 bases). Germline V CDR1 and CDR2: SGHKS, YYEKEE (reference sequence). The CDR3 covers 15 residues. Between the trimmed V and J ends, which lost 4 bases and 6 bases, there was a span of 20 bases. CDR3 nucleotides: TGTGCCAGCAGCCCCAGGGATTCCCCGCTAAGCGAGCAGTACTTC. Translated, it gives CASSPRDSPLSEQYF.

This clonotype was seen a handful of times. CDR3 DNA sequence: TGTGCTAGTGGGACGGACATCCTGAACACTGAAGCTTTCTTT. Amino acid sequence: CASGTDILNTEAFF. The chain employs TRBV12-5 and TRBJ1-1, with D perhaps TRBD1 (5 bases). This CDR3 has 14 residues. Trimming took off 6 bases at V and 0 bases at J, with 11 bases between the two ends. The germline gives CDR1 LGHNT, CDR2 FRNRAP.

This clonotype was detected ten times or more. The chain is built from TRBV4-3 and TRBJ2-1, with D hard to call. V gave up 1 base and J gave up 2 bases, with 12 bases separating them. CDR1 is LGHNA and CDR2 is YSLEER in the germline V gene. CDR3 length: 16 amino acids. CDR3 sequence: CASSQGLVGPYNEQFF. The DNA for the CDR3 is TGCGCCAGCAGCCAAGGTCTGGTCGGTCCCTACAATGAGCAGTTCTTC.

This clonotype was detected only a few times. The chain combines TRBV7-2 with TRBJ2-3; D could derive from TRBD1 or TRBD2 (5 bases each). V lost 8 bases, J lost 2 bases, and 14 bases lay in between. CDR3 length equals 14 residues. Germline V CDR1 and CDR2: SGHTA, FQGNSA. The CDR3, as DNA: TGTGCCAGCTTACCACTAGGGACCACAGATACGCAGTATTTT. It yields the protein CASLPLGTTDTQYF.

This clonotype was seen only a few times. The V and J genes are TRBV12-3 or TRBV12-4 and TRBJ1-5, with a possible D match to TRBD1 (6 bases). The CDR3 totals 15 residues. Trimming took 6 bases from V and 7 from J, leaving 19 bases between them. The CDR3 is CASSTGTRGWQPQHF. DNA for the CDR3: TGTGCCAGCAGCACAGGCACCAGGGGTTGGCAGCCCCAGCATTTT.

The sample holds a few counts of this clonotype. This sequence joins TRBV27 and TRBJ2-3; 11 positions agree with TRBD2. The J segment lost 4 bases and the V segment lost 8 bases, leaving 8 bases of the junction unmatched. Germline loops: CDR1 MNHEY, CDR2 SMNVEV (reference sequence). This CDR3 comprises 15 residues. For the CDR3, the DNA is TGTGCCAGCCGTATTAGCGGGAGGGCCCCAGATACGCAGTATTTT. Protein sequence: CASRISGRAPDTQYF.